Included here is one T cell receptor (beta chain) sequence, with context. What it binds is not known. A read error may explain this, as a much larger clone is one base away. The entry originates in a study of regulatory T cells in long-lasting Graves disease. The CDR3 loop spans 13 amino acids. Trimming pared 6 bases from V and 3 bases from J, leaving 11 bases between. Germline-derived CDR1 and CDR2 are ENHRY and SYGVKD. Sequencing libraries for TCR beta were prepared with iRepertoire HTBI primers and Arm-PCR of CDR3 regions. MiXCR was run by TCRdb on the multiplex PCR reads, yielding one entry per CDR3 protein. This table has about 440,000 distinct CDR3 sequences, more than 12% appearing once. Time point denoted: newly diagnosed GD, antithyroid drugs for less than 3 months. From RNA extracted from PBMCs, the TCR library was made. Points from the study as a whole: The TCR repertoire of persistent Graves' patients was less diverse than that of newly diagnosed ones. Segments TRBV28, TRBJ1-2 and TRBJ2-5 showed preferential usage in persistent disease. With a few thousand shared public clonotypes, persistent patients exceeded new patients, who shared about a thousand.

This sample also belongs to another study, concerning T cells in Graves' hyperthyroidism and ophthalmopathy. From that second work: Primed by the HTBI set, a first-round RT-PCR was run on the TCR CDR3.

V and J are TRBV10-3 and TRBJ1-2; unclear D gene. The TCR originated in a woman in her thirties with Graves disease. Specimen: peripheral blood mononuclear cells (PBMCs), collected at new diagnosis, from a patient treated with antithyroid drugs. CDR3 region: CAISEDGDYGYTF. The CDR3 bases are TGTGCCATCAGCGAGGACGGGGACTATGGCTACACCTTC.